Shown below are 15 T cell receptor beta chains from a single sample sequenced in a study of spatial heterogeneity in lung cancer. Time point of the sample: blood at routine non-recurrence follow-up after resection. TCRdb processed the 5' RACE reads anew with MiXCR; each CDR3 protein has one entry. The sample lists approximately 20,000 distinct CDR3 sequences; approximately 8.5% were seen once. The starting material was PBMCs, obtained at follow-up. These receptors came from a male donor with early-stage non-small cell lung cancer.

This clonotype was observed at least ten times. The gene calls are TRBV6-1 and TRBJ2-7, with TRBD1 matching over 7 bases. The J segment lost 3 bases and the V segment lost 7 bases, leaving 3 bases of the junction unmatched. The CDR3 contains 12 residues. Germline-derived CDR1 and CDR2 are MNHNS and SASEGT. The CDR3 is CASIWDSYEQYF. As DNA, the CDR3 is TGTGCCAGCATCTGGGACAGCTACGAGCAGTACTTC.

This clonotype was recorded at least ten times. This chain links TRBV20-1 with TRBJ2-5, with D possibly being TRBD1 (6 bases). Deletions cut 6 bases from V and 1 base from J, with 15 bases between. Germline V gene sequence: CDR1 DFQATT, CDR2 SNEGSKA (reference sequence). The CDR3 has 14 residues. The CDR3 DNA sequence: TGCAGTGCCGACAAGGGGGAGTTCCAAGAGACCCAGTACTTC. This gives the protein CSADKGEFQETQYF.

The CDR3: CASSLDLGPPKETQYF. The CDR3 DNA sequence: TGTGCCAGCAGCTTAGATCTAGGGCCTCCTAAAGAGACCCAGTACTTC. The chain employs TRBV11-2 and TRBJ2-5; D gene uncertain. The CDR3 has 16 amino acids. With 0 bases removed from V and 3 bases from J, the gap between germline ends came to 14 bases. Germline CDR1 reads SGHAT; CDR2 reads FQNNGV.

The rearrangement uses TRBV7-9 and TRBJ2-5; a weak D match, TRBD2 (6 bases). The V gene lost 8 bases and the J gene lost 5 bases, with 21 bases spanning the gap. The length of the CDR3 is 15 residues. Germline CDR1 SEHNR, CDR2 FQNEAQ (reference sequence). In nucleotides, the CDR3 is TGTGCCAGCCCCCAGGAGGGACGGGTTTTGGAGACCCAGTACTTC. It encodes CASPQEGRVLETQYF.

This clonotype occurred many times. The chain employs TRBV7-9 and TRBJ1-1, with D unclear. CDR1 is SEHNR, CDR2 FQNEAQ, per germline (reference sequence). This CDR3 has 13 residues. V gave up 3 bases and J gave up 3 bases, with 8 bases separating them. The CDR3 sequence is CASSFVRDTEAFF. The CDR3 region has the DNA TGTGCCAGCAGCTTTGTTCGGGACACTGAAGCTTTCTTT.

This clonotype was seen repeatedly, ten times or more. This chain connects TRBV20-1 to TRBJ1-2; D is unresolved. Deletions cut 0 bases from V and 0 bases from J, with 5 bases between. The CDR3 loop spans 13 amino acids. Per germline, CDR1 DFQATT and CDR2 SNEGSKA (reference sequence). The CDR3 region has the DNA TGCAGTGCTAGAGATACCTCTAACTATGGCTACACCTTC. Translation gives CSARDTSNYGYTF.

This clonotype has more than one count but fewer than ten. The chain recombines TRBV27 with TRBJ1-2, with 8 bases identical to TRBD1. V lost 11 bases and J lost 7; bases outside the gene matches: 15. Germline values: CDR1 MNHEY, CDR2 SMNVEV (reference sequence). This CDR3 comprises 14 residues. CDR3 DNA: TGTGCCGCCGGACGGCCAGGACAGGGAGGTGGCTACACCTTC. Its translation: CAAGRPGQGGGYTF.

The rearrangement uses TRBV2 and TRBJ1-2, with D perhaps matching TRBD1 (6 bases). V gave up 6 bases and J gave up 3 bases, with 14 bases separating them. The CDR3 has 14 residues. From germline, CDR1 is SNHLY and CDR2 FYNNEI. The CDR3 loop is CASRGATGHYGYTF. In DNA form, the CDR3 reads TGTGCCAGCAGGGGAGCGACAGGTCACTATGGCTACACCTTC.

This clonotype came up a few times. This CDR3 reads CASSLRAGGGGELFF. The CDR3 nucleotides read TGTGCCAGCAGCTTACGTGCCGGAGGAGGCGGGGAGCTGTTTTTT. The V gene is TRBV11-2, the J gene TRBJ2-2; D perhaps matches TRBD2 (5 bases). The CDR3 sequence is 15 residues long. V gave up 2 bases and J gave up 7 bases, with 14 bases separating them. Germline V gene data show CDR1 as SGHAT and CDR2 as FQNNGV.

The V call is TRBV28, the J call TRBJ2-1, with D possibly TRBD2 on 5 matching bases. V shed 5 bases and J shed 5 bases, with 13 bases lying between them. Germline V gene data show CDR1 as MDHEN and CDR2 as SYDVKM. CDR3 length: 14 residues. The chain's CDR3 is CASSTLRGDNEQFF. CDR3 nucleotides: TGTGCCAGCAGTACCCTCCGGGGAGACAATGAGCAGTTCTTC.

V gene TRBV3-1 combines with J gene TRBJ2-2, with 7 positions matching TRBD2. Losses at the gene ends were 0 bases for V and 0 bases for J; bases not matched to a gene: 7. Per germline, CDR1 LGHDT and CDR2 YNNKEL (reference sequence). This CDR3 contains 18 residues. The CDR3 DNA reads as TGTGCCAGCAGCCAAGACCGGGACTATTTCGCGAACACCGGGGAGCTGTTTTTT. Protein sequence: CASSQDRDYFANTGELFF. Supplemented by reference TRBV3-1 and TRBJ2-2, the full variable domain reads DTAVSQTPKYLVTQMGNDKSIKCEQNLGHDTMYWYKQDSKKFLKIMFSYNNKELIINETVPNRFSPKSPDKAHLNLHINSLELGDSAVYFCASSQDRDYFANTGELFFGEGSRLTVL.

This rearrangement joins TRBV18 to TRBJ2-1, with D hard to call. V was clipped by 1 base and J by 7 bases, with 17 bases between them. CDR3 length: 16 residues. CDR1 is KGHSH and CDR2 is LQKENI in the germline V gene. The CDR3 loop reads CASSPRTTDGQNEQFF. CDR3 nucleotides: TGTGCCAGCTCACCACGCACCACCGATGGGCAGAATGAGCAGTTCTTC.

This clonotype was counted between two and nine times. CDR3 nucleotide sequence: TGTGCCAGCAGTTACTCTCATCCAGGGGGCGGTCAGCCCCAGCATTTT. This sequence encodes CASSYSHPGGGQPQHF. J is TRBJ1-5 and V is TRBV6-5, with 8 bases fitting TRBD1. The CDR3 consists of 16 residues. Germline assignment: CDR1 MNHEY and CDR2 SVGAGI. The ends lost 0 bases at V and 6 bases at J; junction bases unmatched: 7.

This clonotype showed up just a few times. The gene calls are TRBV6-2 or TRBV6-3 and TRBJ1-2; D gene unclear. V lost 7 bases and J 4 bases, leaving 19 bases between the germline ends. In germline, CDR1 is MNHEY, CDR2 SVGEGT. The CDR3 extends over 15 amino acids. The CDR3 protein is CASTSPRGSVYGYTF. The CDR3 DNA is TGTGCCAGCACCTCCCCGCGAGGGTCAGTCTATGGCTACACCTTC.

This clonotype was recorded at least ten times. J is TRBJ1-1 and V is TRBV10-2, with a possible D match to TRBD1 (5 bases). V lost 10 bases, J lost 1 base, and 13 bases lay in between. CDR1 is WSHSY, CDR2 SAAADI, per germline. The length of the CDR3 is 13 residues. The CDR3 loop is CAIKEGWNTEAFF. The CDR3 region has the DNA TGCGCCATCAAGGAGGGGTGGAACACTGAAGCTTTCTTT.